A single TCR beta chain is shown here with its context. Its antigen target is currently unknown. No qualities accompany the bases; no much larger clone lies one base away. These data originate in a study of PD-L1 blockade in urothelial cancer (dated by TCRdb to about 2017). Describing the broader study: Therapy was started at some point between 2013 and 2015 for all patients, and atezolizumab 1,200 mg was administered intravenously every 3 weeks. About nine tenths of the roughly 29 patients were males with bladder-origin urothelial cancer, and about 65% of the roughly 30 reported a prior smoking history. Patients had an ECOG performance status of 0 or 1 and had received between 0 and 3 prior chemotherapy regimens. Blood samples were analyzed at 3 weeks after treatment start (second dose) and at 6 weeks after treatment start. Blood samples gave median yields of about 150,000 T cells and 65,000 to 85,000 unique TCRs, along with a median clonality of 0.080. The study, an exploratory multi-omic analysis, examined somatic, immune and clinical correlates of response to PD-L1 blockade with atezolizumab in urothelial cancer. Pretreatment tumor samples, along with matched peripheral blood serially collected before and after atezolizumab treatment, were subjected to TCR sequencing. Durable clinical benefit was defined as progression-free survival longer than 6 months, and TCR features were also tested against progression-free and overall survival. Whole exome sequencing and RNA sequencing of pretreatment tumors were performed alongside TCR sequencing in the same patients. Durable clinical benefit was achieved by nine patients but not by the remaining 20. Pretreatment blood TCR-seq was available for about 28 patients, at least one posttreatment blood collection was obtained for around 25 patients, and tumor TCR-seq was available for around 25 patients.

The germline V gene encodes CDR1 MDHEN and CDR2 SYDVKM. V trim: 4 bases; J trim: 3 bases; unmatched bases: 9. The CDR3 runs 16 residues from the cysteine to the phenylalanine. The only DNA kept is the CDR3, 48 bases in frame from the first base. What the authors observed across the whole study: Improved progression-free and overall survival was associated with having pretreatment peripheral blood TCR clonality below the median. Small sample size (n ≈ 30) and many exploratory analyses mean the results are intended to be hypothesis-generating. Greater expansion of tumor-associated TCR clones in peripheral blood 3 weeks after the start of treatment was observed in patients with durable benefit (n of about 20, p = 0.022).

In light of the paper, this sample's time point label describes: pretreatment peripheral blood. The cohort comprised about 30 patients with locally advanced or metastatic urothelial carcinoma treated at Memorial Sloan Kettering on a trial protocol. Peripheral blood mononuclear cells were collected pretreatment and during treatment, at between 1 and 8 total time points per patient. The Qiagen DNeasy Blood extraction kit was used to purify genomic DNA from total PBMCs and tumor samples. Collected pretreatment and during treatment, PBMCs were isolated and stored as previously described. Each PCR received spiked-in synthetic TCR analog templates so that absolute template abundance could be estimated from read counts. TCRbeta CDR3 regions were amplified from genomic DNA with bias-controlled V and J gene primers using the immunoSEQ assay. Rearranged TCRbeta segments were sequenced at approximately 20X coverage. In the source study's methods: Clustering was used to correct sequencing errors, and CDR3s were annotated against IMGT so that V, D and J genes could be assigned. Only productive TCRbeta rearrangements were used in downstream analyses, excluding out-of-frame or stop-codon sequences. Clonality was calculated as one minus the Shannon entropy normalized by the log of the number of unique productive sequences. Clones differing between time points or between blood and tumor were identified by Fisher's exact test with Benjamini-Hochberg correction at adjusted p below 0.01. TCRdb retrieved this table from immuneACCESS and kept in-frame rearrangements only. Not all clones are present; in checked studies, unresolved V genes account for under half, and no reason is known for the remainder. From that table come the V and J calls and clone size; the DNA was used to work out D and trimming. The sample table records roughly 63,000 clones; about 86% of these occur just once. 2.5% to 3.5% of the sample is taken by the ten largest.

The receptor chain draws on TRBV28 and TRBJ2-1; the central 7 bases match TRBD2. The sample in question was PBMCs, obtained around atezolizumab (anti-PD-L1) treatment. The clonotype was recovered from a man aged 70 or older with urothelial cancer. The bases read TGTGCCAGCAGTTCGGTCCCTAGCGGACGCTACAATGAGCAGTTCTTC. It codes for CASSSVPSGRYNEQFF.